These T cell receptor beta chains were read from a single sample in a study of T and B cells in COVID-19 patients. TCRdb passed the multiplex PCR reads through MiXCR, listing each CDR3 protein once. The sample has over 10,000 distinct CDR3 sequences, about 25% seen once. Material for sequencing was blood. The source of these receptors is a human donor who had recovered from COVID-19. The CDR3 runs from the conserved cysteine through the conserved F or W. D genes are given only for firm matches. Clone size appears in some rows only: once, few, many, or a class for an expanded clone.

TRBD1,TRBJ2-2,TRBV6-4,few,CASSESTGGDTGELFF,TGTGCCAGCAGTGAATCCACAGGGGGAGACACCGGGGAGCTGTTTTTT
TRBD1,TRBJ1-2,TRBV10-2,.,CASLGQGANYGYTF,TGCGCCAGCCTTGGACAGGGGGCTAACTATGGCTACACCTTC
.,TRBJ2-3,TRBV6-1,many,CASSAPPTDTQYF,TGTGCCAGCAGTGCCCCCCCCACAGATACGCAGTATTTT
.,TRBJ2-1,TRBV2,.,CASRKPVSYNEQFF,TGTGCCAGCAGAAAACCAGTTTCCTACAATGAGCAGTTCTTC
TRBD1,TRBJ2-3,TRBV10-3,few,CAINRDRDTDTQYF,TGTGCCATAAACCGGGACAGGGACACAGATACGCAGTATTTT
.,TRBJ1-2,TRBV5-6,few,CASSLRGAPYGYTF,TGTGCCAGCAGCTTGAGGGGGGCCCCCTATGGCTACACCTTC
.,TRBJ1-2,TRBV29-1,medium-sized,CSVGGKGYGYTF,TGCAGCGTTGGCGGGAAGGGGTATGGCTACACCTTC
TRBD1,TRBJ2-5,TRBV5-4,many,CASSLEHRGQETQYF,TGTGCCAGCAGCTTGGAGCACAGGGGTCAAGAGACCCAGTACTTC
.,TRBJ2-3,TRBV7-2,.,CASSLALLGGADTQYF,TGTGCCAGCAGCTTAGCGCTATTGGGGGGCGCAGATACGCAGTATTTT
.,TRBJ2-7,TRBV27,many,CASSLGRGKSYEQYF,TGTGCCAGCAGTTTGGGGCGGGGTAAGTCCTACGAGCAGTACTTC
.,TRBJ1-4,TRBV5-5,few,CASNTGTIHEKLFF,TGTGCCAGCAACACCGGGACAATACATGAAAAACTGTTTTTT
.,TRBJ2-7,TRBV6-5,medium-sized,CASSQGRSSYEQYF,TGTGCCAGCAGCCAGGGACGGAGCTCCTACGAGCAGTACTTC
TRBD1,TRBJ1-4,TRBV19,medium-sized,CASRSLALHDRGGEKLFF,TGTGCCAGTAGGAGCCTGGCACTCCACGACAGGGGCGGTGAAAAACTGTTTTTT
.,TRBJ2-7,TRBV7-9,few,CASSLVGGAGYEQYF,TGTGCCAGCAGCTTAGTCGGGGGTGCCGGCTACGAGCAGTACTTC
.,TRBJ2-7,TRBV12-3/TRBV12-4,few,CASSTRQYSYEQYF,TGTGCCAGCAGTACCAGACAGTACTCCTACGAGCAGTACTTC
TRBD1,TRBJ2-3,TRBV27,many,CASSRVQGAKGLRPSTDTQYF,TGTGCCAGCAGCCGGGTACAGGGGGCGAAGGGTTTGAGACCCAGCACAGATACGCAGTATTTT
.,TRBJ1-2,TRBV19,medium-sized,CASSIYGAVYGYTF,TGTGCCAGTAGTATATACGGGGCGGTCTATGGCTACACCTTC
.,TRBJ2-1,TRBV18,.,CASSLDTGTWNEQFF,TGTGCCAGCTCACTAGACACCGGGACTTGGAATGAGCAGTTCTTC
.,TRBJ1-2,TRBV19,medium-sized,CASKGTGYGYTF,TGTGCCAGTAAAGGGACGGGCTATGGCTACACCTTC
TRBD2,TRBJ2-7,TRBV5-6,.,CASSYGLAGRYEQYF,TGTGCCAGCAGCTATGGACTAGCGGGACGCTACGAGCAGTACTTC
TRBD1,TRBJ2-1,TRBV19,few,CASSIGGQGRDNEQFF,TGTGCCAGTAGTATAGGGGGACAGGGACGGGACAATGAGCAGTTCTTC
TRBD1,TRBJ2-7,TRBV5-1,.,CASNLGRQGEEQYF,TGCGCCAGCAACTTGGGGAGACAGGGGGAAGAGCAGTACTTC
TRBD1,TRBJ1-1,TRBV20-1,.,CSASRDRGWNMNTEAFF,TGCAGTGCCTCCAGGGACAGGGGGTGGAACATGAACACTGAAGCTTTCTTT
TRBD2,TRBJ2-2,TRBV27,medium-sized,CASSWREGVTGELFF,TGTGCCAGCAGTTGGCGGGAGGGCGTCACCGGGGAGCTGTTTTTT
TRBD1,TRBJ1-3,TRBV4-1,.,CASSPQTGAGNTIYF,TGCGCCAGCAGCCCCCAGACAGGGGCTGGAAACACCATATATTTT